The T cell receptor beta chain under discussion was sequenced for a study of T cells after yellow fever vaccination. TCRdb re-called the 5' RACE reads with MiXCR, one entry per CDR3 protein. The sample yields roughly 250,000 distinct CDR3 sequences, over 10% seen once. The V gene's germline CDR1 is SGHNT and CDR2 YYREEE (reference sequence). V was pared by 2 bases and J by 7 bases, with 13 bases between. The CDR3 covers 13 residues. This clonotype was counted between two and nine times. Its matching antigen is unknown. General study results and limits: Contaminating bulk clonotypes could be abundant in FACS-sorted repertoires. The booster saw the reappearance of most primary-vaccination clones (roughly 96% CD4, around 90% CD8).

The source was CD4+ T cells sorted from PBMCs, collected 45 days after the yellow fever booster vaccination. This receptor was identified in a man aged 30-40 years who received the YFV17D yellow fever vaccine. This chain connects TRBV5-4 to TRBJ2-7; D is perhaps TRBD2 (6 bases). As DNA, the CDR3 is TGTGCCAGCAGCTTAAGCCCGGGGGAGGAGCAGTACTTC. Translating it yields CASSLSPGEEQYF.